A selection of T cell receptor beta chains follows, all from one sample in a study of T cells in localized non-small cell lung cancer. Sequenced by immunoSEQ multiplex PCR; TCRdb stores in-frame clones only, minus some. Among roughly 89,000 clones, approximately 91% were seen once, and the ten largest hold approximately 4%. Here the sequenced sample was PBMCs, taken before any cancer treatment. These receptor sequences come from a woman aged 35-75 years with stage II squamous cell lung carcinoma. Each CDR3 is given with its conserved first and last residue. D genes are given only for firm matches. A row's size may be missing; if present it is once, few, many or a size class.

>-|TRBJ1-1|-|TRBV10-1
CASSEKRRPNTEAFF
TGCGCCAGCAGTGAAAAGCGGAGACCGAACACTGAAGCTTTCTTT
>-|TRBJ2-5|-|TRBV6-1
CASSVERAATETQYF
TGTGCCAGCAGTGTGGAAAGGGCTGCTACTGAGACCCAGTACTTC
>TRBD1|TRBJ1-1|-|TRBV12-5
CASAPDRPTWGTEAFF
TGTGCTAGTGCCCCGGACAGGCCGACTTGGGGCACTGAAGCTTTCTTT
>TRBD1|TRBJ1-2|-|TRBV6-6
CASSYSTGVRGGYTF
TGTGCCAGCAGTTACTCGACAGGGGTCCGAGGGGGCTACACCTTC
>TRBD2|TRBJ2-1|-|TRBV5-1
CASSPRLAGGNNEQFF
TGCGCCAGCAGCCCGCGACTAGCGGGGGGTAACAATGAGCAGTTCTTC
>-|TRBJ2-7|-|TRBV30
CAWSGESSYEQYF
TGTGCCTGGAGTGGTGAGAGCTCCTACGAGCAGTACTTC
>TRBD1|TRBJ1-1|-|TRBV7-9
CASSRDRGSPEAFF
TGTGCCAGCAGCCGGGACAGGGGGTCCCCTGAAGCTTTCTTT
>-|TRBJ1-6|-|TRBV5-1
CASKAQDSPNSPLHF
TGCGCCAGCAAGGCCCAGGACAGTCCAAATTCACCCCTCCACTTT
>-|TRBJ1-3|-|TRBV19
CASLGSTGNTIYF
TGTGCCAGTCTGGGGAGCACTGGAAACACCATATATTTT
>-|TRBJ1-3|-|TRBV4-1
CASSQPWSSGNTIYF
TGCGCCAGCAGCCAACCCTGGAGCTCTGGAAACACCATATATTTT
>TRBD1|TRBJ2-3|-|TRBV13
CASSLPGQLTGDTQYF
TGTGCCAGCAGCTTACCGGGACAGCTAACCGGGGATACGCAGTATTTT
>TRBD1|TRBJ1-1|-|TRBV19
CASSPQGHGTEAFF
TGTGCCAGTAGCCCACAGGGGCATGGTACTGAAGCTTTCTTT
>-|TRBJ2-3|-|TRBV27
CASSLSRGLKTDTQYF
TGTGCCAGCAGCCTCTCCCGAGGACTGAAGACAGATACGCAGTATTTT
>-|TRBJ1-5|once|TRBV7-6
CASSLRPDQPQHF
TGTGCCAGCAGCTTAAGGCCTGATCAGCCCCAGCATTTT
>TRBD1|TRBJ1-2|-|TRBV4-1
CASSPRQGVNYGYTF
TGCGCCAGCAGCCCCCGACAGGGGGTCAACTATGGCTACACCTTC
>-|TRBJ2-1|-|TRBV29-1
CSVERAGNYNEQFF
TGCAGCGTTGAAAGGGCGGGAAACTACAATGAGCAGTTCTTC
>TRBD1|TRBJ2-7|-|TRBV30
CAWSVGIRQGAGEQYF
TGTGCCTGGAGTGTAGGAATAAGACAGGGGGCTGGGGAGCAGTACTTC
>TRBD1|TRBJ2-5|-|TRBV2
CASRHRDRVQETQYF
TGTGCCAGCAGGCACCGGGACAGGGTGCAAGAGACCCAGTACTTC
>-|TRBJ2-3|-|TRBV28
CASSLGLAIGTDTQYF
TGTGCCAGCAGTCTGGGACTCGCCATTGGCACAGATACGCAGTATTTT
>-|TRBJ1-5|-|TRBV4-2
CASSQGRGVNQPQHF
TGTGCCAGCAGCCAGGGCAGGGGAGTCAATCAGCCCCAGCATTTT
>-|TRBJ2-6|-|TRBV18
CASDRAGANVLTF
TGTGCCAGCGACAGAGCTGGGGCCAACGTCCTGACTTTC
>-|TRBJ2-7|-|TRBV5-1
CASSLGQVYEQYF
TGCGCCAGCAGCTTGGGACAGGTTTATGAGCAGTACTTC
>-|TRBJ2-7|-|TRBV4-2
CASSRSDRNYEQYF
TGTGCCAGCAGCCGATCCGACAGGAACTACGAGCAGTACTTC
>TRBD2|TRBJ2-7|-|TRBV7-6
CASSSPLAGGPDEQYF
TGTGCCAGCAGCTCTCCCCTAGCGGGGGGGCCAGATGAGCAGTACTTC
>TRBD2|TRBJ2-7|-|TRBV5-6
CASSLGSGGLLYEQYF
TGTGCCAGCAGCTTGGGAAGCGGGGGCTTGCTTTACGAGCAGTACTTC
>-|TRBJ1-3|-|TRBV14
CASSQAYTIYF
TGTGCCAGCAGCCAAGCCTACACCATATATTTT